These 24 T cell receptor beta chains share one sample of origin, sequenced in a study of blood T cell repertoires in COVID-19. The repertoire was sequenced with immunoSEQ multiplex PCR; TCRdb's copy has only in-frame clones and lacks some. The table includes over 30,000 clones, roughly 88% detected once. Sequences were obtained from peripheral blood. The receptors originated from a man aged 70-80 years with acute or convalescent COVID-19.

The CDR3 bases are TGCAGCGTTGAAGAACGGGGCAGGGGAGAGACCCAGTACTTC. Its protein is CSVEERGRGETQYF. The chain is built from TRBV29-1 and TRBJ2-5; the D gene is possibly TRBD1 (6 bases). The CDR3 spans 14 residues. Germline CDR1 is SQVTM and CDR2 is ANQGSEA. Trimming cost V 0 bases and J 4 bases, with 12 bases left between them.

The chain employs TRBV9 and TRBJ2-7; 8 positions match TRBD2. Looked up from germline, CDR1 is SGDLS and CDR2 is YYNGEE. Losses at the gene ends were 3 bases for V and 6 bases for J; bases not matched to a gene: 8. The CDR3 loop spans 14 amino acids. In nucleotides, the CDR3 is TGTGCCAGCAGCGCGACTAGCGCGGAGGGCGAGCAGTACTTC. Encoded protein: CASSATSAEGEQYF.

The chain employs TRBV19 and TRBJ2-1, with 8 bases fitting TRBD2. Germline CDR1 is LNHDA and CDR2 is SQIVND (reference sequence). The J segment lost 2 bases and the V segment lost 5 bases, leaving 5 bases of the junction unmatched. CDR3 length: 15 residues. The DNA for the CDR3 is TGTGCCAGTAGTGCCACTAGCGGAGCCTACAATGAGCAGTTCTTC. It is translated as CASSATSGAYNEQFF.

CDR3 amino acids: CASELQGGDTEAFF. CDR3 in DNA: TGTGCCAGCGAATTGCAGGGGGGAGACACTGAAGCTTTCTTT. The chain has TRBV2 and TRBJ1-1, with 7 bases aligning to TRBD1. Trimming removed 8 bases from V and 3 bases from J; junction bases left unmatched: 9. Germline values: CDR1 SNHLY, CDR2 FYNNEI. CDR3 length: 14 residues.

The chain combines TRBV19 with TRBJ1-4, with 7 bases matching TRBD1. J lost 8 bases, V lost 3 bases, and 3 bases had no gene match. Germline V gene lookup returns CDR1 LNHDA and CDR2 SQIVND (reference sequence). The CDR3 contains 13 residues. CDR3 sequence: CASSIGTEEKLFF. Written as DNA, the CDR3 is TGTGCCAGTAGTATCGGGACAGAAGAAAAACTGTTTTTT. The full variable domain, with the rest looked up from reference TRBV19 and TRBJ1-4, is DGGITQSPKYLFRKEGQNVTLSCEQNLNHDAMYWYRQDPGQGLRLIYYSQIVNDFQKGDIAEGYSVSREKKESFPLTVTSAQKNPTAFYLCASSIGTEEKLFFGSGTQLSVL.

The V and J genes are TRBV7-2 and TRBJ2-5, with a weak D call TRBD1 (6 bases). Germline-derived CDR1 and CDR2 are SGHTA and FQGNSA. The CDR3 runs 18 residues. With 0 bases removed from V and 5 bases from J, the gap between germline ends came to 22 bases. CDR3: CASSLASLLGAEGETQYF. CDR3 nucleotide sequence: TGTGCCAGCAGCTTAGCGAGTTTACTGGGGGCTGAAGGTGAGACCCAGTACTTC. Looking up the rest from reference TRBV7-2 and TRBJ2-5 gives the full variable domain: GAGVSQSPSNKVTEKGKDVELRCDPISGHTALYWYRQSLGQGLEFLIYFQGNSAPDKSGLPSDRFSAERTGGSVSTLTIQRTQQEDSAVYLCASSLASLLGAEGETQYFGPGTRLLVL.

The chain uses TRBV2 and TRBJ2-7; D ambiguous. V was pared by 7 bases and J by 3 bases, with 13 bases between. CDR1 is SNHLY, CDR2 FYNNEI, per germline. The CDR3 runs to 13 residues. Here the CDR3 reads CASTASWNYEQYF. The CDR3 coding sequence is TGTGCCAGCACAGCTAGTTGGAACTACGAGCAGTACTTC.

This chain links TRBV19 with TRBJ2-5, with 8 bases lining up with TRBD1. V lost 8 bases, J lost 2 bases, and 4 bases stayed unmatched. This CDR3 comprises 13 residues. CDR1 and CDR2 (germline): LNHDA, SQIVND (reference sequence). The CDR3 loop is CASSDRGQETQYF. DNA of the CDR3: TGTGCCAGTTCCGACAGGGGACAAGAGACCCAGTACTTC.

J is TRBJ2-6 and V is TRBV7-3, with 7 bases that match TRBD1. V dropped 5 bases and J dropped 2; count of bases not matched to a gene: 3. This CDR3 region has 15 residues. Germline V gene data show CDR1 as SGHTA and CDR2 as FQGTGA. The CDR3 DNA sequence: TGTGCCAGCAGCCTAGACAGGGCTGGGGCCAACGTCCTGACTTTC. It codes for CASSLDRAGANVLTF.

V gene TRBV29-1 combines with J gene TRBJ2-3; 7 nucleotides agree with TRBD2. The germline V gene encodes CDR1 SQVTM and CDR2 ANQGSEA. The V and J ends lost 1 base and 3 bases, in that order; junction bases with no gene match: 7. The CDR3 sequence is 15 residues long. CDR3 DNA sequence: TGCAGCGTTGAAGTTCTGGGAGGGCCAACAGATACGCAGTATTTT. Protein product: CSVEVLGGPTDTQYF.

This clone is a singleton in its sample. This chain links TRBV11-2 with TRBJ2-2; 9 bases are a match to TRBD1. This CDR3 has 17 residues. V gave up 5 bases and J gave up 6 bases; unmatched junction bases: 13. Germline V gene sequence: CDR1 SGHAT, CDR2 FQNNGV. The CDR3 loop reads CASSGDRESFFAGELFF. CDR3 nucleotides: TGTGCCAGCAGCGGGGACAGGGAGTCCTTTTTCGCCGGGGAGCTGTTTTTT.

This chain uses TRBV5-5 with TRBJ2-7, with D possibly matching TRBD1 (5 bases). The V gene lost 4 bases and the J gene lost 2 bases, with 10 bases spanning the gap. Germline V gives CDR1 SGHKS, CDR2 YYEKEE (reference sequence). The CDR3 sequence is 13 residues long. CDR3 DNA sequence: TGTGCCAGCAGCGGGGAAGGGGCCTACGAGCAGTACTTC. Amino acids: CASSGEGAYEQYF.

CDR3 in DNA: TGTGCCAGCAGCTTGGGGACTAGTTCGGGGGAGCAGTACTTC. This encodes CASSLGTSSGEQYF. V is TRBV7-2 and J is TRBJ2-7; TRBD2 matches 8 bases. Germline V lookup: CDR1 SGHTA, CDR2 FQGNSA. The J segment lost 7 bases and the V segment lost 3 bases, leaving 8 bases of the junction unmatched. This CDR3 is 14 amino acids long.

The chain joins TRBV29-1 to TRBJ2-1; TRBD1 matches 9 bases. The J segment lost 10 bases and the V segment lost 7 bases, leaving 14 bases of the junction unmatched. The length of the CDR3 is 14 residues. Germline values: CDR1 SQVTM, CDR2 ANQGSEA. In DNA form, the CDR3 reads TGCAGCGCTAAGGGGGACAGGGAAGGGGTAGAGCAGTTCTTC. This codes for CSAKGDREGVEQFF.

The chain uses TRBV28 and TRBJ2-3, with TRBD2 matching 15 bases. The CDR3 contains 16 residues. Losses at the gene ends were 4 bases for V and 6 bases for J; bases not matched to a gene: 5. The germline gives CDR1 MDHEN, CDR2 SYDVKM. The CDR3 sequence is CASSSGLAGGRDTQYF. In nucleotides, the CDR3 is TGTGCCAGCAGTTCTGGACTAGCGGGAGGGAGGGATACGCAGTATTTT.

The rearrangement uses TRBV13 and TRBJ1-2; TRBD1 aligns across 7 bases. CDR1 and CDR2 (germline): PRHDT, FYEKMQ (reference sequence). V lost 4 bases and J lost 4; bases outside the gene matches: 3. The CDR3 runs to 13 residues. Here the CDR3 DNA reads TGTGCCAGCAGCTCACGGACAGGCTATGGCTACACCTTC. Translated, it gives CASSSRTGYGYTF.

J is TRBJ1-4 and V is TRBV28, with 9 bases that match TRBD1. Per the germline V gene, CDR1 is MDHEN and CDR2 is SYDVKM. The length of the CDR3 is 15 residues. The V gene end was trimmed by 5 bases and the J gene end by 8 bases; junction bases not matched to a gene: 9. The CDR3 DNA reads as TGTGCCAGCAGTCCCCCGGGACAGGGTAGAGAAAAACTGTTTTTT. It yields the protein CASSPPGQGREKLFF.

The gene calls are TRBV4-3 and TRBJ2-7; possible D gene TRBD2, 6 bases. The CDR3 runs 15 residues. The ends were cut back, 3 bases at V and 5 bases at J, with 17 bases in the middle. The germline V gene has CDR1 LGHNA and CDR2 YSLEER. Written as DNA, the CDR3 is TGCGCCAGCAGCCAGGAGGGGCGGGGTGGCGACGAGCAGTACTTC. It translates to CASSQEGRGGDEQYF.

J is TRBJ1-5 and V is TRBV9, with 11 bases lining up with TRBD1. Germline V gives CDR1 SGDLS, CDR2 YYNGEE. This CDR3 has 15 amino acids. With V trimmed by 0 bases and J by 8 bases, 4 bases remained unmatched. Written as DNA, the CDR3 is TGTGCCAGCAGCGTAGCCGGGACAGGGGGTGAGCCCCAGCATTTT. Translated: CASSVAGTGGEPQHF.

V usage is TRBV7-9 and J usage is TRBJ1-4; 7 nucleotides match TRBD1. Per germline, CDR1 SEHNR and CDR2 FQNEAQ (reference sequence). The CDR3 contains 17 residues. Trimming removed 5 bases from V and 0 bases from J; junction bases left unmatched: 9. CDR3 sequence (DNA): TGTGCCAGCAGCGTCGGGACAGTGTCTGCAACTAATGAAAAACTGTTTTTT. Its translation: CASSVGTVSATNEKLFF. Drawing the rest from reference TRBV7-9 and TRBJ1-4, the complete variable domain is DTGVSQNPRHKITKRGQNVTFRCDPISEHNRLYWYRQTLGQGPEFLTYFQNEAQLEKSRLLSDRFSAERPKGSFSTLEIQRTEQGDSAMYLCASSVGTVSATNEKLFFGSGTQLSVL.

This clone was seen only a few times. The CDR3: CASSSGQGMGGNTIYF. The CDR3 DNA reads as TGCGCCAGCAGCTCCGGACAGGGGATGGGTGGAAACACCATATATTTT. J is TRBJ1-3 and V is TRBV5-1, with TRBD1 matching over 9 bases. There are 16 residues in the CDR3. V trimming: 3 bases; J trimming: 3 bases; junction bases outside the gene matches: 7. Germline values: CDR1 SGHRS, CDR2 YFSETQ. Full variable domain (remainder filled in from reference TRBV5-1 and TRBJ1-3): KAGVTQTPRYLIKTRGQQVTLSCSPISGHRSVSWYQQTPGQGLQFLFEYFSETQRNKGNFPGRFSGRQFSNSRSEMNVSTLELGDSALYLCASSSGQGMGGNTIYFGEGSWLTVV.

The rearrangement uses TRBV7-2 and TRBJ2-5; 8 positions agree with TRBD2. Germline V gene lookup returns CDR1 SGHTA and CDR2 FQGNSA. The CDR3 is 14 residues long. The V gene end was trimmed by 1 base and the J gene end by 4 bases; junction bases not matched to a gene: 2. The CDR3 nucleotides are TGTGCCAGCAGCTTAGGGGCGGGAGGAGAGACCCAGTACTTC. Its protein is CASSLGAGGETQYF.

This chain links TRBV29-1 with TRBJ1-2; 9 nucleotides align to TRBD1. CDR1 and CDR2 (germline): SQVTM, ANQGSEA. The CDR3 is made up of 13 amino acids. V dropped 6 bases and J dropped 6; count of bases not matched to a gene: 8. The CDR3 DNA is TGCAGCGTGCCGGGACAGGGCGCCCATGGCTACACCTTC. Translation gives CSVPGQGAHGYTF.

CDR3 residues: CASSLVLWEANYGYTF. The CDR3 DNA reads as TGTGCCAGCAGCTTGGTACTCTGGGAGGCTAACTATGGCTACACCTTC. V and J are TRBV5-6 and TRBJ1-2; D is unresolved. The CDR3 length is 16 residues. Trimming stripped 0 bases from V and 0 bases from J, with 12 bases between. Germline CDR1 is SGHDT and CDR2 is YYEEEE.